These T cell receptor beta chains were read from a single sample in a study of blood T cell repertoires in COVID-19. Clones were read by immunoSEQ multiplex PCR, and TCRdb kept only the in-frame ones, dropping some. The profile covers 55,000 to 75,000 clones, with 80% to 90% appearing a single time and more than 15% taken by the ten largest. The sample consisted of peripheral blood. The origin of the receptors is an elderly man with acute or convalescent COVID-19. The CDR3 runs from the conserved cysteine through the conserved F or W. Each record gives: J gene, V gene, D gene, clone size, CDR3 protein, CDR3 DNA. D genes are given only for firm matches. For some rows the clone size is stated as once, few or many, or as a class when expanded; others skip it.

>TRBJ2-7|TRBV18|NA|few
CASSPRAGANYEQYF
TGTGCCAGCTCACCCCGGGCGGGGGCAAACTACGAGCAGTACTTC
>TRBJ2-5|TRBV21-1|NA|NA
CASSAERTGTGSFGETQYF
TGTGCCAGCAGCGCTGAAAGAACCGGGACAGGGTCGTTTGGTGAGACCCAGTACTTC
>TRBJ2-7|TRBV7-9|TRBD2|few
CASSLDETSGLKYF
TGTGCCAGCAGCTTAGATGAGACTAGCGGGCTTAAGTACTTC
>TRBJ1-1|TRBV7-3|TRBD1|NA
CASSPTGSSYTEAFF
TGTGCCAGCAGCCCGACAGGGTCTTCGTACACTGAAGCTTTCTTT
>TRBJ1-2|TRBV5-6|TRBD1|NA
CASSNTRDRGLNGYTF
TGTGCCAGCAGCAACACGAGGGACAGGGGGCTAAATGGCTACACCTTC
>TRBJ2-3|TRBV20-1|NA|NA
CSASKRTSTDTQYF
TGCAGTGCTAGTAAGCGGACTAGCACAGATACGCAGTATTTT
>TRBJ2-5|TRBV5-4|NA|NA
CASSPWSGSTETQYF
TGTGCCAGCAGCCCTTGGTCGGGGAGTACAGAGACCCAGTACTTC
>TRBJ2-2|TRBV19|TRBD2|NA
CASSAERDPNTGELFF
TGTGCCAGTAGTGCGGAGCGGGACCCGAACACCGGGGAGCTGTTTTTT
>TRBJ1-2|TRBV10-3|TRBD1|NA
CAIPQGDSNYGYTF
TGTGCCATCCCACAGGGGGACTCTAACTATGGCTACACCTTC
>TRBJ2-2|TRBV24-1|NA|NA
CATSDFAGRGTGELFF
TGTGCCACCAGTGATTTCGCCGGGAGAGGAACCGGGGAGCTGTTTTTT
>TRBJ2-7|TRBV7-6|NA|NA
CASSLGTLSYEQYF
TGTGCCAGCAGCCTCGGGACACTATCCTACGAGCAGTACTTC
>TRBJ2-7|TRBV7-9|TRBD1|NA
CASSPRDRGSYEQYF
TGTGCCAGCAGCCCTCGGGACAGGGGGTCGTACGAGCAGTACTTC
>TRBJ2-5|TRBV4-1|NA|NA
CASSQSLAGFGETQYF
TGCGCCAGCAGCCAATCCCTGGCAGGGTTTGGCGAGACCCAGTACTTC
>TRBJ2-1|TRBV5-4|TRBD2|NA
CATHSGGFAPNYNEQFF
TGTGCCACTCACAGCGGGGGTTTCGCCCCTAATTACAATGAGCAGTTCTTC
>TRBJ2-2|TRBV27|TRBD1|NA
CASSLFRGQGSTGELFF
TGTGCCAGCAGTTTATTTAGGGGGCAGGGGAGCACCGGGGAGCTGTTTTTT
>TRBJ1-2|TRBV18|NA|NA
CASSPPGVVDGYTF
TGTGCCAGCTCACCACCAGGGGTAGTGGATGGCTACACCTTC
>TRBJ1-2|TRBV4-3|NA|NA
CASSQDFRGGYGYTF
TGCGCCAGCAGCCAAGATTTTAGGGGGGGCTATGGCTACACCTTC
>TRBJ1-4|TRBV28|NA|once
CASSLAGSYNEKLFF
TGTGCCAGCAGTTTGGCGGGGAGCTATAATGAAAAACTGTTTTTT